The next 14 T cell receptor beta chains were all read from a single sample in a study of STAT5B mutations in CD4+ large granular lymphocyte leukemia. Profiled with immunoSEQ multiplex PCR; TCRdb holds only in-frame clones, not every one. In the table there are over 25,000 clones, 81% of which are singletons. Material for sequencing was CD4+ T cells from blood buffy coats. These receptors all stem from a human donor in good health.

The chain employs TRBV19 and TRBJ1-1, with D tentatively TRBD1 (5 bases). This CDR3 has 16 amino acids. The germline V gene has CDR1 LNHDA and CDR2 SQIVND (reference sequence). The ends were cut back, 3 bases at V and 1 base at J, with 15 bases in the middle. The CDR3 DNA reads as TGTGCCAGTAGTATTTGGCCCCGGGGGGGGAACACTGAAGCTTTCTTT. Translating it yields CASSIWPRGGNTEAFF.

The CDR3 loop is CASSGQGLNTGELFF. The DNA of the CDR3 is TGTGCCAGTAGTGGCCAGGGGTTAAACACCGGGGAGCTGTTTTTT. The chain has TRBV19 and TRBJ2-2, with D maybe TRBD1 (6 bases). With 5 bases removed from V and 2 bases from J, the gap between germline ends came to 12 bases. The CDR3 runs to 15 residues. Germline CDR1 reads LNHDA; CDR2 reads SQIVND (reference sequence).

The chain links TRBV23-1 to TRBJ2-7, with D unclear. TRBV23-1 is an ORF; its function is uncertain. There are 12 residues in the CDR3. V shed 2 bases and J shed 6 bases, with 8 bases lying between them. The CDR3 loop reads CASSQVGPEQYF. CDR3 nucleotides: TGCGCCAGCAGTCAAGTAGGCCCCGAGCAGTACTTC.

V usage is TRBV5-4 and J usage is TRBJ2-5, with TRBD1 matching over 10 bases. The CDR3 totals 17 residues. Germline V CDR1 and CDR2: SGHNT, YYREEE (reference sequence). The ends lost 3 bases at V and 2 bases at J; junction bases unmatched: 10. CDR3 DNA sequence: TGTGCCAGCAGCTCTTTTAAAGGACAGGGGGAGCAAGAGACCCAGTACTTC. It yields the protein CASSSFKGQGEQETQYF. Full variable domain (remainder filled in from reference TRBV5-4 and TRBJ2-5): ETGVTQSPTHLIKTRGQQVTLRCSSQSGHNTVSWYQQALGQGPQFIFQYYREEENGRGNFPPRFSGLQFPNYSSELNVNALELDDSALYLCASSSFKGQGEQETQYFGPGTRLLVL.

The rearrangement links TRBV7-6 to TRBJ2-5; D remains unclear. With 5 bases removed from V and 5 bases from J, the gap between germline ends came to 18 bases. The CDR3 has 15 residues. Looked up from germline, CDR1 is SGHVS and CDR2 is FNYEAQ. CDR3 nucleotide sequence: TGTGCCAGCAGCCCGAGGCCCCAGAATTCGGAGACCCAGTACTTC. Its protein product is CASSPRPQNSETQYF.

Concerning this clone itself: One end of the junction does not line up with germline, which may come from a read error. The chain combines TRBV7-2 with TRBJ1-2; 8 nucleotides align to TRBD1. CDR1 and CDR2 (germline): SGHTA, FQGNSA. There are 15 residues in the CDR3. The CDR3 spells CASSHRQGNHYGYNF. In DNA, the CDR3 is TGTGCCAGCAGCCACCGACAGGGGAACCACTATGGCTACAACTTC.

The V gene is TRBV6-6, the J gene TRBJ2-3; TRBD2 matches 8 bases. V dropped 0 bases and J dropped 2; count of bases not matched to a gene: 4. Germline V gives CDR1 MNHNY, CDR2 SVGAGI (reference sequence). This CDR3 has 16 residues. The CDR3 here is CASSYSLAGPTDTQYF. The CDR3 coding sequence is TGTGCCAGCAGTTACTCTTTAGCGGGACCCACAGATACGCAGTATTTT.

The genes are TRBV28 and TRBJ1-6; the D is unclear. The CDR3 runs to 13 residues. Trimming took 9 bases from V and 3 from J, leaving 9 bases between them. Germline V gene sequence: CDR1 MDHEN, CDR2 SYDVKM. The CDR3: CASAEIYNSPLHF. The DNA of the CDR3 is TGTGCCAGTGCAGAGATCTATAATTCACCCCTCCACTTT.

The chain combines TRBV19 with TRBJ1-2; TRBD1 might be the D (5 bases). The ends were cut back, 3 bases at V and 8 bases at J, with 16 bases in the middle. The CDR3 extends over 14 amino acids. The germline CDR1 and CDR2 sequences are LNHDA and SQIVND (reference sequence). The CDR3 nucleotides read TGTGCCAGTAGTATTACTCGGGCCCAGGGAGGCTACACCTTC. Translation gives CASSITRAQGGYTF.

J is TRBJ2-5 and V is TRBV6-1; TRBD1 is a possible D gene (5 bases). CDR3 length: 15 amino acids. The germline V and J ends were trimmed by 2 bases and 1 base, with 11 bases remaining between them. Germline V gene data show CDR1 as MNHNS and CDR2 as SASEGT. Written as DNA, the CDR3 is TGTGCCAGCAGTGAAATGTTGGGGCCCCAAGAGACCCAGTACTTC. Its translation is CASSEMLGPQETQYF.

V is TRBV7-2 and J is TRBJ2-3; 10 nucleotides agree with TRBD2. Trimming at V came to 2 bases and at J to 4 bases, leaving 3 bases not matched to a gene. The CDR3 is 15 residues long. Looked up from germline, CDR1 is SGHTA and CDR2 is FQGNSA. The CDR3 spells CASSLRLAGADTQYF. CDR3 DNA sequence: TGTGCCAGCAGCTTAAGGCTAGCGGGAGCAGATACGCAGTATTTT.

This clone appeared a single time. The genes are TRBV6-1 and TRBJ2-7; 7 positions agree with TRBD2. The germline gives CDR1 MNHNS, CDR2 SASEGT. V gave up 5 bases and J gave up 0 bases; unmatched junction bases: 4. The CDR3 covers 14 residues. The CDR3 reads CASSRGESSYEQYV. The CDR3 bases are TGTGCCAGCAGTCGGGGGGAAAGCTCCTACGAGCAGTACGTC.

V usage is TRBV29-1 and J usage is TRBJ2-5; TRBD2 is a possible D gene (7 bases). The length of the CDR3 is 12 residues. Germline lookup yields CDR1 SQVTM and CDR2 ANQGSEA. The germline V and J ends were trimmed by 4 bases and 5 bases, with 11 bases remaining between them. CDR3 DNA sequence: TGCAGCGTTGGGGGGGGCCTTGAGACCCAGTACTTC. Translation: CSVGGGLETQYF.

This clone has more than one count but fewer than ten. The chain has TRBV19 and TRBJ1-1, with 7 bases fitting TRBD1. Germline CDR1 and CDR2: LNHDA and SQIVND (reference sequence). The junction had 2 bases not matched to a gene; V was cut back by 5 bases and J by 2 bases. This CDR3 comprises 13 residues. CDR3 nucleotide sequence: TGTGCCAGTAGTGGGACAGTTAACACTGAAGCTTTCTTT. It encodes CASSGTVNTEAFF.